Presented here are 30 T cell receptor beta chains from one specimen sequenced in a study of tumor and adjacent non-tumor tissue in lung cancer. The template was RNA from unsorted bulk tissue. The normal lung tissue was taken more than 3 cm from the tumor edge. TCRbeta libraries were built with three rounds of nested PCR, modified from ARM-PCR. TCRdb called the multiplex PCR reads again in MiXCR, with one record for every CDR3 protein. The sample records 40,000 to 55,000 distinct CDR3 sequences, 74% being singletons. The sequenced sample consisted of distant non-tumor lung tissue. The receptors stem from an older woman with non-small cell lung cancer.

About this clonotype itself: In this CDR3 the conserved last residue, phenylalanine or tryptophan, is missing, so a read error is likely. The chain combines TRBV6-6 with TRBJ1-6, with no clear D. Germline V lookup: CDR1 MNHNY, CDR2 SVGAGI (reference sequence). Trimming stripped 7 bases from V and 0 bases from J, with 16 bases between. This CDR3 region has 17 residues. Here the CDR3 reads CASNFDEESSYNSPLHY. CDR3 in DNA: TGTGCCAGCAATTTTGATGAGGAGAGCTCCTATAATTCACCCCTCCACTAT.

For this clonotype: The conserved phenylalanine or tryptophan normally closing the CDR3 is absent here, so this likely arose from a read error. The gene calls are TRBV12-3 or TRBV12-4 and TRBJ2-1, with D possibly called TRBD1 or TRBD2 (5 bases each). CDR3 length: 17 residues. The CDR3 spells CASSLRRTLSPDNEQFL. The DNA for the CDR3 is TGTGCCAGCAGTTTGCGCAGGACTCTTAGTCCGGACAATGAACAGTTCCTC.

Ten or more counts support this clonotype. The CDR3 reads CASSYQETGVNNSPLHF. As DNA, the CDR3 is TGTGCCAGCAGTTACCAGGAGACAGGGGTAAATAATTCACCCCTCCACTTT. This chain uses TRBV6-2 or TRBV6-3 with TRBJ1-6; TRBD1 matches 8 bases. The CDR3 length is 17 residues. The trim removed 2 bases at V and 5 bases at J, leaving 8 bases unmatched. Germline CDR1 and CDR2: MNHEY and SVGEGT.

This clonotype was seen a few times. The conserved closing phenylalanine or tryptophan is absent in this CDR3, likely reflecting a read error. The rearrangement uses TRBV6-6 and TRBJ2-6; weak D call: TRBD1 (5 bases). The CDR3 totals 14 residues. Looked up from germline, CDR1 is MNHNY and CDR2 is SVGAGI (reference sequence). The CDR3 sequence is CASCCGSGANILTY. In nucleotides, the CDR3 is TGTGCCAGCTGTTGTGGTTCTGGGGCCAACATCCTGACTTAC.

Worth noting for this clonotype: Sequence at one end of the junction differs from germline and may be a read error. J is TRBJ1-2 and V is TRBV12-3 or TRBV12-4; 9 nucleotides match TRBD1. This CDR3 has 12 residues. The CDR3: CASIEGQGRAAF. As DNA, the CDR3 is TGTGCCAGCATCGAGGGACAGGGTAGGGCGGCTTTC.

To note about this clonotype: An end of the junction differs from the germline gene, which may be a read error. The V gene is TRBV6-5, the J gene TRBJ1-4; D ambiguous. The CDR3 totals 14 residues. CDR1 MNHEY and CDR2 SVGAGI come from the germline V gene. The DNA for the CDR3 is TGTGCCAGCCGGACGATTTCAACTAATGAAAGACTGTTTTTT. Amino acids: CASRTISTNERLFF.

The chain recombines TRBV12-5 with TRBJ2-7, with D possibly being TRBD1 (5 bases). The CDR3 is 18 amino acids. Germline V gene lookup returns CDR1 LGHNT and CDR2 FRNRAP. Between the trimmed V and J ends, which lost 1 base and 13 bases, there was a span of 32 bases. The CDR3 loop reads CASGLGPRGKGRLYAHYF. For the CDR3, the DNA is TGTGCTAGTGGTTTGGGGCCACGTGGAAAGGGGCGATTGTACGCGCACTACTTC.

This clonotype showed up many times. This chain uses TRBV28 with TRBJ1-2; no definite D call. This CDR3 is 14 amino acids long. CDR1 is MDHEN, CDR2 SYDVKM, per germline. Trimming removed 1 base at V and 2 bases at J, with 8 bases between. The CDR3 DNA reads as TGTGCCAGCAGTTTATTTGTCGGCAACTATGGCTACACCTTC. This encodes CASSLFVGNYGYTF.

Of note for this clonotype: The conserved phenylalanine or tryptophan normally closing the CDR3 is absent here, so this likely arose from a read error. J is TRBJ1-5 and V is TRBV6-5, with D possibly being TRBD1 (6 bases). This CDR3 spans 15 amino acids. Trimming removed 7 bases at V and 7 bases at J, with 20 bases between. Germline CDR1 is MNHEY and CDR2 is SVGAGI. CDR3 nucleotide sequence: TGTGCCAGCATTTCAGTATGGGGGGGCGGCCAGCCCCAGCATTAT. Residues: CASISVWGGGQPQHY.

As to this clonotype: This sequence may be a read error, since a much larger clone differs from it by one base. The chain couples TRBV4-2 to TRBJ2-1; 8 bases fit TRBD2. Per germline, CDR1 LGHNA and CDR2 YNFKEQ. The CDR3 has 17 residues. Trimming took 0 bases from V and 7 from J; bases not matched to a gene: 11. CDR3 DNA sequence: TGTGCCAGCAGCCAAGATCCACCCGGGGGGGCCCAGAATGAGCAGTTCTTC. It specifies CASSQDPPGGAQNEQFF.

For this clonotype: The junction departs from the called germline gene at one end, perhaps through a read error. The CDR3 region is CVSSRDRNTEAFF. In nucleotides, the CDR3 is TGTGTCAGCAGCCGGGACCGCAACACTGAAGCTTTCTTT. The chain uses TRBV11-1 and TRBJ1-1; D might be TRBD1 (5 bases). Germline V gene data show CDR1 as SGHAT and CDR2 as FQDESV (reference sequence). CDR3 length equals 13 residues.

This clonotype is a singleton in its sample. The CDR3 does not end in the conserved phenylalanine or tryptophan, so this is likely a read error. The chain employs TRBV4-3 and TRBJ2-7; D may be TRBD1 (5 bases). In germline, CDR1 is LGHNA, CDR2 YSLEER. Deletions cut 0 bases from V and 4 bases from J, with 16 bases between. CDR3 length: 16 residues. This CDR3 reads CASSQDWPGPGYEQYI. Here the CDR3 DNA reads TGCGCCAGCAGCCAAGATTGGCCAGGGCCGGGTTACGAGCAGTACATC.

The V call is TRBV6-5, the J call TRBJ2-3, with 9 bases identical to TRBD1. Germline V gene data show CDR1 as MNHEY and CDR2 as SVGAGI. The J segment lost 2 bases and the V segment lost 5 bases, leaving 8 bases of the junction unmatched. CDR3 length: 16 residues. This chain's CDR3 is CASSPTDRGLTDTQYF. CDR3 coding DNA: TGTGCCAGCAGTCCCACGGACAGGGGCCTCACAGATACGCAGTATTTT.

This chain joins TRBV11-2 and TRBJ1-2; maybe TRBD1 (5 bases). CDR3 length equals 13 residues. The germline V and J ends were trimmed by 5 bases and 9 bases, with 16 bases remaining between them. CDR1 is SGHAT and CDR2 is FQNNGV in the germline V gene. CDR3 nucleotides: TGTGCCAGCAGCAGTGAGGGGAGGGGATGCTACACCTTC. Protein: CASSSEGRGCYTF.

This clonotype occurred a few times. Since a much larger clone is just one base distant, this may be a read error. This likely comes from a read error, as the CDR3 has no conserved phenylalanine or tryptophan at its end. The CDR3 loop is CASSTGTGSYNEQFS. CDR3 coding DNA: TGTGCCAGCAGTACCGGGACAGGGTCCTACAATGAGCAGTTCTCC. V is TRBV5-4 and J is TRBJ2-1; 9 bases are a match to TRBD1. Trimming removed 5 bases from V and 1 base from J; junction bases left unmatched: 4. The CDR3 has 15 amino acids. Per the germline V gene, CDR1 is SGHNT and CDR2 is YYREEE (reference sequence).

In the case of this clonotype: Mismatch with germline at one junction end may stem from a read error. V and J are TRBV4-2 and TRBJ2-7; the D is unclear. The CDR3 loop spans 16 amino acids. The germline V gene has CDR1 LGHNA and CDR2 YNFKEQ. The CDR3 bases are TGTGCCAGCAGTCAAGATTCATCCCAGGTCGGCTACGAGCAGTACTTC. It codes for CASSQDSSQVGYEQYF.

Concerning this clonotype: A much larger clonotype is one base distant, so this may be a read error. The rearrangement joins TRBV25-1 to TRBJ2-5; tentative D call: TRBD2 (5 bases). This CDR3 is 12 amino acids long. Germline V gene lookup returns CDR1 MGHDK and CDR2 SYGVNS. The CDR3 region is CANLIDGEIQYF. For the CDR3, the DNA is TGTGCCAATTTAATCGATGGGGAGATCCAGTACTTC.

Worth noting for this clonotype: A much larger clone sits a single nucleotide away, making a read error possible. As the CDR3 is not closed by the conserved phenylalanine or tryptophan, this likely results from a read error. The limits of the CDR3 on the DNA are not certain, so only TCRdb's listed CDR3 is given. The J gene is TRBJ2-7, the V gene TRBV28; the table gives TRBD2 as D, unverified against the DNA. Germline lookup yields CDR1 MDHEN and CDR2 SYDVKM. The CDR3 is 12 amino acids in total, end residues counted. CDR3 residues: CASRPSAGRLYS.

As to this clonotype: An end of the junction does not agree with germline; a read error may underlie this. The J gene is TRBJ2-1, the V gene TRBV5-1; D might be TRBD2 (7 bases). The CDR3 runs to 14 residues. CDR1 SGHRS and CDR2 YFSETQ come from the germline V gene. The DNA of the CDR3 is TGCGCCTGTAGCTTGGGGGCGGGGGCGAATGAGCAGTTATTC. Its protein is CACSLGAGANEQLF.

In regard to this clonotype: A much more abundant neighbour one base away suggests this may be a read error. The J gene is TRBJ2-7, the V gene TRBV6-5; 8 bases are a match to TRBD2. This CDR3 has 16 amino acids. CDR1 MNHEY and CDR2 SVGAGI come from the germline V gene. Here the CDR3 DNA reads TGTGCCAGCAGTCCTCGTAGTCCAGCGGGAGCCTACGGGCAGTACTTC. It yields the protein CASSPRSPAGAYGQYF.

Points on this clonotype: Lacking the conserved final phenylalanine or tryptophan, this CDR3 likely reflects a read error. V usage is TRBV11-2 and J usage is TRBJ2-5; D is possibly TRBD1 or TRBD2 (7 bases each). The CDR3 is 15 amino acids. Germline values: CDR1 SGHAT, CDR2 FQNNGV. CDR3 coding DNA: TGTACCAGCAGGGAGGGGGCGCGGGGCACAGAGACCCAGTACTTA. Translation gives CTSREGARGTETQYL.

For this clonotype: A read error may account for a junction end that differs from germline. CDR3 sequence (DNA): TGTTCCAGCAGTTACGGTTTGGGAGAGAGCAATGAGCAGTTCTTC. As protein: CSSSYGLGESNEQFF. The genes are TRBV6-2 or TRBV6-3 and TRBJ2-1, with D possibly matching TRBD2 (5 bases). Germline V gene lookup returns CDR1 MNHEY and CDR2 SVGEGT. This CDR3 has 15 residues.

The chain uses TRBV4-3 and TRBJ2-5, with D possibly TRBD2 on 6 matching bases. V dropped 0 bases and J dropped 8 bases, with 25 bases sitting between them. The CDR3 sequence is 18 residues long. Germline V CDR1 and CDR2: LGHNA, YSLEER. The CDR3, as DNA: TGCGCCAGCAGCCAAGATGCCCTAGTGGGAGGTGTGGGAGATACCCAGTACTTC. Amino acid sequence: CASSQDALVGGVGDTQYF.

Comment on this clonotype: This may be a read error: a much more frequent sequence differs by one nucleotide. This rearrangement joins TRBV28 to TRBJ1-1; 7 bases match TRBD1. The CDR3 covers 13 residues. Germline V gives CDR1 MDHEN, CDR2 SYDVKM. J gave up 6 bases and V 10 bases, and 11 bases lay outside the gene matches. CDR3 nucleotide sequence: TGTGCCACCCTAGGACCACAGGGGTCTGAAGCTTTCTTT. Its protein is CATLGPQGSEAFF.

By sample fraction, this clonotype is large. The gene calls are TRBV11-2 and TRBJ2-5; TRBD1 agrees at 12 bases. The CDR3 loop spans 15 amino acids. V dropped 4 bases and J dropped 7; count of bases not matched to a gene: 7. Germline CDR1 SGHAT, CDR2 FQNNGV. The CDR3 region has the DNA TGTGCCAGCAGCTCGACAGGGACAGGGGGCGGGACCCAGTACTTC. Its protein is CASSSTGTGGGTQYF.

This clonotype was counted only a few times. The chain links TRBV4-3 to TRBJ2-5; TRBD2 agrees at 7 bases. The CDR3 sequence is 16 residues long. Germline V CDR1 and CDR2: LGHNA, YSLEER. V gave up 0 bases and J gave up 4 bases; unmatched junction bases: 8. The chain's CDR3 is CASSQDRELAGETQYF. CDR3 DNA sequence: TGCGCCAGCAGCCAAGATCGCGAATTAGCGGGAGAGACCCAGTACTTC.

Concerning this clonotype: An end of the junction differs from the germline gene, which may be a read error. The genes are TRBV6-2 or TRBV6-3 and TRBJ1-5, with a weak D call TRBD1 (5 bases). Germline V gives CDR1 MNHEY, CDR2 SVGEGT. There are 14 residues in the CDR3. The CDR3 DNA follows: TGTGCCAGGAGGGGTCGGGGAAAGGAGCAGCCCCAGCATTTC. It translates to CARRGRGKEQPQHF.

As for this clonotype: The junction departs from germline at one end; a sequencing error may be responsible. The CDR3 is CVSRIQGYSYEEYF. CDR3 nucleotides: TGTGTCAGCAGAATACAGGGATACTCCTACGAGGAGTACTTC. This chain uses TRBV12-3 or TRBV12-4 with TRBJ2-7, with D possibly matching TRBD1 (6 bases). The CDR3 spans 14 residues.

This clonotype has a single count. This may stem from a read error, because a much larger clone lies one nucleotide away. The genes are TRBV11-2 and TRBJ1-5, with 9 bases matching TRBD1. The germline gives CDR1 SGHAT, CDR2 FQNNGV. The CDR3 totals 15 residues. The DNA of the CDR3 is TGTGCCACCAGCTTAGGAACAGGGGGCTTGCAGCCCCAGCATTTT. Encoded protein: CATSLGTGGLQPQHF.

Points on this clonotype: A much larger clone is a single base away; this may be a read error. This chain joins TRBV28 and TRBJ2-2, with D maybe TRBD1 (5 bases). The germline CDR1 and CDR2 sequences are MDHEN and SYDVKM. The length of the CDR3 is 14 residues. Trimming stripped 7 bases from V and 7 bases from J, with 16 bases between. The CDR3 nucleotides read TGTGCCAGCAAATCAGGGCGCGAAATCGGGGAGCTGTTTTTT. Residues: CASKSGREIGELFF.